The clone carrying this T cell receptor beta chain was observed a few times. The antigen is undetermined. Since all of the isolated RNA was reverse transcribed, expressed TCRB transcripts were what got sequenced. Sequencing was performed with immunoSEQ multiplex PCR; in TCRdb, only in-frame clones are kept and a portion is missing. The data contain 400,000 to 600,000 clones, about 30% of them singletons. The sample is drawn from a study of beta chain features in type 1 diabetes. The study, taken as a whole, reports: The naive, central memory and Treg TCRB repertoires looked more alike in patients than they did in healthy donors.

This CDR3 has 21 amino acids. V lost 3 bases to trimming and J lost 0 bases; unmatched junction nucleotides: 13. The chain links TRBV23-1 to TRBJ2-1; TRBD2 agrees at 14 bases. TRBV23-1 is known as an ORF, though its function is uncertain. The sequencing input was naive CD4+ T cells from blood. The receptor was derived from a man aged 18 to 29 in good health. DNA of the CDR3: TGCGCCAGCAGTCAGTTTCCAACGGGACTAGCGGGAGTAGGCTCCTACAATGAGCAGTTCTTC. It encodes CASSQFPTGLAGVGSYNEQFF.